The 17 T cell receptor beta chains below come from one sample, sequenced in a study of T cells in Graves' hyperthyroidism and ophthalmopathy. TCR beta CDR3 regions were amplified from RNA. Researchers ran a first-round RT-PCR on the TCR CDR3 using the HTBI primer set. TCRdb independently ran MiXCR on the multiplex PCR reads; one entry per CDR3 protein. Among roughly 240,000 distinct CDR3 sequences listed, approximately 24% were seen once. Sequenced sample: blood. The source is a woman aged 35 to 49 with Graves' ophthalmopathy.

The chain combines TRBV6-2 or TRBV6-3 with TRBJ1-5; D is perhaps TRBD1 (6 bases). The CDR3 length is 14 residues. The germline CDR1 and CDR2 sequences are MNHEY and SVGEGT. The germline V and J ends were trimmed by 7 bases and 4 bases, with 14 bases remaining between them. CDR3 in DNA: TGTGCCAGCACTCCTACAGGGACTAATCAGCCCCAGCATTTT. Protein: CASTPTGTNQPQHF.

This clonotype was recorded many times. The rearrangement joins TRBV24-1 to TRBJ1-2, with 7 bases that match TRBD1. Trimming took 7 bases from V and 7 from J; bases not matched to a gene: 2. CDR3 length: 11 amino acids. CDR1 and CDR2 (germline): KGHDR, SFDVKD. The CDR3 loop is CATSTGVGYTF. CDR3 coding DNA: TGTGCCACCAGCACAGGGGTTGGCTACACCTTC.

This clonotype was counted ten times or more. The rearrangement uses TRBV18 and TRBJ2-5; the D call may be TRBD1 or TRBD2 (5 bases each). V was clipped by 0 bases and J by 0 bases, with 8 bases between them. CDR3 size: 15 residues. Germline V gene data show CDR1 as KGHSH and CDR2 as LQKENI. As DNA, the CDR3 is TGTGCCAGCTCACCACCGGGACGGTACCAAGAGACCCAGTACTTC. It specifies CASSPPGRYQETQYF. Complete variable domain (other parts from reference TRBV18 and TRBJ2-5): NAGVMQNPRHLVRRRGQEARLRCSPMKGHSHVYWYRQLPEEGLKFMVYLQKENIIDESGMPKERFSAEFPKEGPSILRIQQVVRGDSAAYFCASSPPGRYQETQYFGPGTRLLVL.

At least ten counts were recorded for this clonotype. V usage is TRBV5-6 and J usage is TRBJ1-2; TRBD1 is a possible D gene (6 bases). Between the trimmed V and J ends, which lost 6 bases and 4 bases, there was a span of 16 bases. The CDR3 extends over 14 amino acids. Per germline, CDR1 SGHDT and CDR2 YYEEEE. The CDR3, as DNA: TGTGCCAGCACCGAAGAGACAGGCTTCTATGGCTACACCTTC. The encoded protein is CASTEETGFYGYTF. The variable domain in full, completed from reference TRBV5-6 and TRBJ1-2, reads DAGVTQSPTHLIKTRGQQVTLRCSPKSGHDTVSWYQQALGQGPQFIFQYYEEEERQRGNFPDRFSGHQFPNYSSELNVNALLLGDSALYLCASTEETGFYGYTFGSGTRLTVV.

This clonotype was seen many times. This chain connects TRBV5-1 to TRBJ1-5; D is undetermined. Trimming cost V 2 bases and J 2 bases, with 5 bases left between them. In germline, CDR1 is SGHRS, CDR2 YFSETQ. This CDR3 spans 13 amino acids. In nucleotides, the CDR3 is TGCGCCAGCAGCTTCTATGGCAATCAGCCCCAGCATTTT. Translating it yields CASSFYGNQPQHF.

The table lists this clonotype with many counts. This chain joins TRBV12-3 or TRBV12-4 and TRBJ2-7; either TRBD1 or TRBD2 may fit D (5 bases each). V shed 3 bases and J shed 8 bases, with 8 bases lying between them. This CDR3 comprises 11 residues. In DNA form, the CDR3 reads TGTGCCAGCAGTTTTTTGGGACAGCAGTACTTC. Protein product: CASSFLGQQYF.

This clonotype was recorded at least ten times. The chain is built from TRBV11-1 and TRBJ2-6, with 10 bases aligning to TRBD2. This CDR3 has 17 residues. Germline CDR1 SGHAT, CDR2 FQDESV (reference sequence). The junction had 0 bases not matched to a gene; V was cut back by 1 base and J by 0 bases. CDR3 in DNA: TGTGCCAGCAGCTTAGGGACTAGCGGCTCTGGGGCCAACGTCCTGACTTTC. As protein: CASSLGTSGSGANVLTF.

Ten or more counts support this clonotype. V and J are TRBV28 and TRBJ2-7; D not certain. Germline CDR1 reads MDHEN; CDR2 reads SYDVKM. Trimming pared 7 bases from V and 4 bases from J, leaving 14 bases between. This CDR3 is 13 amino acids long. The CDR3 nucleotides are TGTGCCAGCACCCTGAGCTTTGGTTACGAGCAGTACTTC. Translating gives CASTLSFGYEQYF. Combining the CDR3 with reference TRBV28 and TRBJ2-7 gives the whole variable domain DVKVTQSSRYLVKRTGEKVFLECVQDMDHENMFWYRQDPGLGLRLIYFSYDVKMKEKGDIPEGYSVSREKKERFSLILESASTNQTSMYLCASTLSFGYEQYFGPGTRLTVT.

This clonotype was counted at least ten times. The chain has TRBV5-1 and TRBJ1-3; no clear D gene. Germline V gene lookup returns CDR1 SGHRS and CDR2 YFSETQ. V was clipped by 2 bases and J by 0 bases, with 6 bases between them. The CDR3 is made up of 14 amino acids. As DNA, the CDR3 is TGCGCCAGCAGCTTTTCCGACTCTGGAAACACCATATATTTT. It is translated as CASSFSDSGNTIYF.

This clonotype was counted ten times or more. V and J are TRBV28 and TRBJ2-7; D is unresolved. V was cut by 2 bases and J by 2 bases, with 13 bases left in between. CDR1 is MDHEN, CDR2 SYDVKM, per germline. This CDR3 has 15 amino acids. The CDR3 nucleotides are TGTGCCAGCAGTTTAAATCCGACGGCTACCTACGAGCAGTACTTC. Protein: CASSLNPTATYEQYF. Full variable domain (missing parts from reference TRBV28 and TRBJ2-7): DVKVTQSSRYLVKRTGEKVFLECVQDMDHENMFWYRQDPGLGLRLIYFSYDVKMKEKGDIPEGYSVSREKKERFSLILESASTNQTSMYLCASSLNPTATYEQYFGPGTRLTVT.

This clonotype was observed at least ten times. In DNA form, the CDR3 reads TGTGCCAGCAGTGATATTTTGGTCGTTGCTTACGAGCAGTACTTC. It is translated as CASSDILVVAYEQYF. The gene calls are TRBV6-1 and TRBJ2-7; no reliable D call. The V end lost 3 bases, the J end lost 4 bases, and 16 bases lay between the germline ends. The germline gives CDR1 MNHNS, CDR2 SASEGT. The CDR3 totals 15 residues.

This chain's CDR3 is CASSIEGAGELFF. CDR3 in DNA: TGTGCCAGTAGTATAGAAGGAGCCGGGGAGCTGTTTTTT. The chain combines TRBV19 with TRBJ2-2, with D uncertain. CDR1 and CDR2 (germline): LNHDA, SQIVND (reference sequence). Trimming removed 0 bases at V and 6 bases at J, with 5 bases between. The CDR3 is made up of 13 amino acids.

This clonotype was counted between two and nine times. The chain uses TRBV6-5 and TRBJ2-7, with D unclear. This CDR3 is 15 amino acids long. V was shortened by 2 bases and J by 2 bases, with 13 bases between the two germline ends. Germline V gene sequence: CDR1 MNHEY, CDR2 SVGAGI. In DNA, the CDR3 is TGTGCCAGCAGTTACACAAGGACGGGCCCCTACGAGCAGTACTTC. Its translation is CASSYTRTGPYEQYF.

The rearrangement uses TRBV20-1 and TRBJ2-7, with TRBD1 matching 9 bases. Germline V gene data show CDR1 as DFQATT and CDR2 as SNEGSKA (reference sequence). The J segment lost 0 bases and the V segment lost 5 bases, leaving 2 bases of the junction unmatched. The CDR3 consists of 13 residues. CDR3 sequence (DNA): TGCAGTGCTCGGACAGGGGCCTCCTACGAGCAGTACTTC. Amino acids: CSARTGASYEQYF.

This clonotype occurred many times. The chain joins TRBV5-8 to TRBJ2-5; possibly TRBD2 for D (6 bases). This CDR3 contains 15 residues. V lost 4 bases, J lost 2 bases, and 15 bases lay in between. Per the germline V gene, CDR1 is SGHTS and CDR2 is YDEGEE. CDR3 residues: CASSQDYAEQETQYF. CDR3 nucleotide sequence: TGTGCCAGCAGCCAGGACTACGCGGAACAAGAGACCCAGTACTTC.

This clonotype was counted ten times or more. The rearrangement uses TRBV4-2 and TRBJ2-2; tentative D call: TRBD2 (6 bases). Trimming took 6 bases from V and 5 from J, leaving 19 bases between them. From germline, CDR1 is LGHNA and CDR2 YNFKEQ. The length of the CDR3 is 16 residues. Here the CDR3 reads CASRLRAGSGTGELFF. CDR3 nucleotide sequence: TGTGCCAGCAGGCTCAGAGCGGGCAGCGGGACCGGGGAGCTGTTTTTT.

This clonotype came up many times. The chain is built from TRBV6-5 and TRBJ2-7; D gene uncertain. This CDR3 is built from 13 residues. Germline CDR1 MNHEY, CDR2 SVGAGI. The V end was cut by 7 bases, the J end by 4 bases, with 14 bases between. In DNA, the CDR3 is TGTGCCAGCACCTTGACACTTCCGTACGAGCAGTACTTC. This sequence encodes CASTLTLPYEQYF.